Below are 8 T cell receptor beta chains sequenced from a single sample in a study of CD8 T cells in ankylosing spondylitis. TCRdb itself ran the 5' RACE reads through MiXCR, one entry per CDR3 protein. The sample carries some 150,000 distinct CDR3 sequences, around 45% recorded once. Sequencing was carried out using synovial fluid, either unsorted or a sorted T cell fraction (not recorded which). The receptors come from a male donor with ankylosing spondylitis.

This clonotype showed up many times. V gene TRBV7-3 combines with J gene TRBJ2-2; 10 bases line up with TRBD2. This CDR3 region has 16 residues. CDR1 is SGHTA and CDR2 is FQGTGA in the germline V gene. V shed 5 bases and J 7 bases; nucleotides not matched to a gene: 10. The CDR3 DNA follows: TGTGCCAGCAGCCTCCTCGGGACTAGCGAATACGGGGAGCTGTTTTTT. It yields the protein CASSLLGTSEYGELFF.

The chain joins TRBV15 to TRBJ2-1; 10 bases line up with TRBD1. The CDR3 runs to 15 residues. The germline V gene has CDR1 LNHNV and CDR2 YYDKDF (reference sequence). Unmatched junction bases numbered 3, after V lost 3 bases and J lost 4 bases. The DNA of the CDR3 is TGTGCCACCAGCAGTGGACAGGGGGATTACAATGAGCAGTTCTTC. Protein product: CATSSGQGDYNEQFF.

The rearrangement links TRBV5-6 to TRBJ1-2; unclear D gene. The CDR3 covers 13 residues. Between the trimmed V and J ends, which lost 4 bases and 4 bases, there was a span of 11 bases. Germline-derived CDR1 and CDR2 are SGHDT and YYEEEE. CDR3 nucleotides: TGTGCCAGCAGCAATGGACTGAGCTATGGCTACACCTTC. Protein product: CASSNGLSYGYTF. Drawing the rest from reference TRBV5-6 and TRBJ1-2, the complete variable domain is DAGVTQSPTHLIKTRGQQVTLRCSPKSGHDTVSWYQQALGQGPQFIFQYYEEEERQRGNFPDRFSGHQFPNYSSELNVNALLLGDSALYLCASSNGLSYGYTFGSGTRLTVV.

This chain connects TRBV20-1 to TRBJ1-5; the D is unclear. The CDR3 sequence is 15 residues long. CDR1 is DFQATT, CDR2 SNEGSKA, per germline (reference sequence). The germline V and J ends were trimmed by 3 bases and 1 base, with 13 bases remaining between them. CDR3: CSARGRPPSNQPQHF. CDR3 bases: TGCAGTGCTAGGGGCAGGCCGCCGAGCAATCAGCCCCAGCATTTT.

The gene calls are TRBV7-6 and TRBJ2-7; TRBD2 agrees at 14 bases. With 5 bases clipped from V and 1 base from J, the junction kept 4 bases outside the gene matches. Germline V lookup: CDR1 SGHVS, CDR2 FNYEAQ. CDR3 length: 16 amino acids. Here the CDR3 DNA reads TGTGCCAGCAGCCCTGGACTAGCGGGAGGTTCCTACGAGCAGTACTTC. Residues: CASSPGLAGGSYEQYF.

CDR3 in amino acids: CASSDSPTPGQGTSSYEQYF. Written as DNA, the CDR3 is TGTGCCAGCAGTGATTCCCCAACTCCGGGACAGGGGACCAGCTCCTACGAGCAGTACTTC. The rearrangement joins TRBV6-4 to TRBJ2-7, with 10 bases identical to TRBD1. Germline V gene sequence: CDR1 MRHNA, CDR2 SNTAGT. The CDR3 totals 20 residues. Trimming removed 3 bases from V and 0 bases from J; junction bases left unmatched: 17.

This clonotype was detected a few times. V gene TRBV9 combines with J gene TRBJ1-5; no firm D call. The germline gives CDR1 SGDLS, CDR2 YYNGEE. The CDR3 has 15 residues. Trimming took off 3 bases at V and 1 base at J, with 11 bases between the two ends. The CDR3 nucleotides are TGTGCCAGCAGCGCGTGGGGAGACAGCAATCAGCCCCAGCATTTT. It encodes CASSAWGDSNQPQHF.

This clonotype was counted only a few times. The gene calls are TRBV6-1 and TRBJ2-5; 7 bases match TRBD2. This CDR3 is 13 amino acids long. With 8 bases clipped from V and 1 base from J, the junction kept 4 bases outside the gene matches. Looked up from germline, CDR1 is MNHNS and CDR2 is SASEGT. The CDR3 here is CASWGRAQETQYF. In DNA form, the CDR3 reads TGTGCCAGCTGGGGGAGGGCCCAAGAGACCCAGTACTTC.